The sample holds a few counts of the clone carrying this T cell receptor beta chain. The antigen is not known. The data belong to a study of T-cell reconstitution after alpha-beta-depleted transplantation in children. Study results and limitations: T-cell numbers and diversity, one year after transplant, stemmed largely from T cells that were newly produced. By about two months after transplant, alpha-beta T cells reportedly arose from several hundred graft clones that had expanded.

Unique molecular identifiers were incorporated during preparation of the TCRbeta library. TCRdb independently ran MiXCR on the PCR reads; one entry per CDR3 protein. The table includes under 850,000 distinct CDR3 sequences, around 13% detected once. Looked up from germline, CDR1 is SEHNR and CDR2 is FQNEAQ (reference sequence). The CDR3 spans 10 residues. Trimming removed 5 bases from V and 12 bases from J, with 8 bases in between. Here the sequenced sample was PBMCs, taken before TCRalphabeta/CD19-depleted stem cell transplant. The chain is built from TRBV7-9 and TRBJ2-1; D gene ambiguous. The clonotype comes from a girl aged 2-9 years with congenital amegakaryocytic thrombocytopenia, due to receive a stem cell transplant. The CDR3 DNA reads TGTGCCAGCAGCCCGAGTAGGCAGTTCTTC. It yields the protein CASSPSRQFF. Full variable domain (outside the CDR3, taken from reference TRBV7-9 and TRBJ2-1): DTGVSQNPRHKITKRGQNVTFRCDPISEHNRLYWYRQTLGQGPEFLTYFQNEAQLEKSRLLSDRFSAERPKGSFSTLEIQRTEQGDSAMYLCASSPSRQFFGPGTRLTVL.